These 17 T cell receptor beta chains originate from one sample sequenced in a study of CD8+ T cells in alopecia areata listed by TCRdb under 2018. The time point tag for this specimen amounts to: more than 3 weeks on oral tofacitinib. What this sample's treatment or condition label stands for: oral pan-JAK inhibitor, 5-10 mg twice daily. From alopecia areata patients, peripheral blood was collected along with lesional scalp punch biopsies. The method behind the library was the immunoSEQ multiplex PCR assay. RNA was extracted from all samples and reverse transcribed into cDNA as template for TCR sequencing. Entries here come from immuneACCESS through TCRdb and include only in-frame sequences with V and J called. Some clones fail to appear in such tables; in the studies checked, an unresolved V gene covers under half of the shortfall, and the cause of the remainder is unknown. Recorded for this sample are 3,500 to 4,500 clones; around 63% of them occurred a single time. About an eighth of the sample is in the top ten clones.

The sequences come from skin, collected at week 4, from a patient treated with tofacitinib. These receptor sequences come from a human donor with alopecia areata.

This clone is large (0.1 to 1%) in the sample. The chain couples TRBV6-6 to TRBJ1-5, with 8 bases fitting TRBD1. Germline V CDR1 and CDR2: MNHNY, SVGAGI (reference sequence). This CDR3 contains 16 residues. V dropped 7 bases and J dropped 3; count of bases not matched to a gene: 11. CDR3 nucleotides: TGTGCCAGCAACTTCGGACAGGGTAGGAACAATCAGCCCCAGCATTTT. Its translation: CASNFGQGRNNQPQHF.

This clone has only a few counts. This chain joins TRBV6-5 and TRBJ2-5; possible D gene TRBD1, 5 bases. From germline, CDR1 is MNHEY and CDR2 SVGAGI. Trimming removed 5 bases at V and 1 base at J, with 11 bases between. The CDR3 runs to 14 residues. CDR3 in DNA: TGTGCCAGCAGTCCACAGGTCACCCAAGAGACCCAGTACTTC. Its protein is CASSPQVTQETQYF.

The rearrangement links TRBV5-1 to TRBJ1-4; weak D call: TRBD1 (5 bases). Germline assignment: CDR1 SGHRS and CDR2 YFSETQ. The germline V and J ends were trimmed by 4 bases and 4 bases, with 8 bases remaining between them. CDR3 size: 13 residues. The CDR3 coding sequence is TGCGCCAGCAGCAGGGGCATTAATGAAAAACTGTTTTTT. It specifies CASSRGINEKLFF.

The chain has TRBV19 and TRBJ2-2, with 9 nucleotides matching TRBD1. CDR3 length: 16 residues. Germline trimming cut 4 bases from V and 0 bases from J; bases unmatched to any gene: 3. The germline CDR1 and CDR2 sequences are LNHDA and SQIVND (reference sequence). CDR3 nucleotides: TGTGCCAGTAGTAAAGGACAGGGGCCGAACACCGGGGAGCTGTTTTTT. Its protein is CASSKGQGPNTGELFF.

Here the CDR3 reads CASSLKTGNQPQHF. The CDR3 coding sequence is TGTGCCAGCAGCCTAAAAACAGGGAATCAGCCCCAGCATTTT. The V and J genes are TRBV4-2 and TRBJ1-5; possibly TRBD1 for D (6 bases). V lost 4 bases to trimming and J lost 4 bases, with 11 bases between them. Germline V CDR1 and CDR2: LGHNA, YNFKEQ. This CDR3 region has 14 residues.

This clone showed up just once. The CDR3 region has the DNA TGTGCCTGGGGTCCATCAGTAGGCACTGAAGCTTTCTTT. It yields the protein CAWGPSVGTEAFF. The J gene is TRBJ1-1, the V gene TRBV30; D remains unclear. The CDR3 is made up of 13 amino acids. V shed 5 bases and J shed 4 bases, with 14 bases lying between them. The germline CDR1 and CDR2 sequences are GTSNPN and SVGIG (reference sequence). The full variable domain, rest sourced from reference TRBV30 and TRBJ1-1, is SQTIHQWPATLVQPVGSPLSLECTVEGTSNPNLYWYRQAAGRGLQLLFYSVGIGQISSEVPQNLSASRPQDRQFILSSKKLLLSDSGFYLCAWGPSVGTEAFFGQGTRLTVV.

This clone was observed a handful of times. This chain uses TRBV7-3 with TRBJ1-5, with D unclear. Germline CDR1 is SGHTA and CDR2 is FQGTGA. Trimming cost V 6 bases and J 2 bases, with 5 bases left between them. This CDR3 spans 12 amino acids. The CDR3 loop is CASRVGNQPQHF. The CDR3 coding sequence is TGTGCCAGCAGGGTTGGCAATCAGCCCCAGCATTTT.

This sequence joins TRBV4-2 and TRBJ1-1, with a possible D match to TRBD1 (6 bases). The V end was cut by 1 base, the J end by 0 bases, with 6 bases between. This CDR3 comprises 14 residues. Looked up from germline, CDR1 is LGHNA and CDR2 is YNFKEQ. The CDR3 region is CASSQAGVNTEAFF. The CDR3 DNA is TGTGCCAGCAGCCAAGCAGGGGTGAACACTGAAGCTTTCTTT.

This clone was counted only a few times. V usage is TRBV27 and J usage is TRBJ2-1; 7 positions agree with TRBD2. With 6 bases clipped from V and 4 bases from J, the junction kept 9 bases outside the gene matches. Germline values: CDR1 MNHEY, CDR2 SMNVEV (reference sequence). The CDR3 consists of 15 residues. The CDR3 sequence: CASSSPSGRYNEQFF. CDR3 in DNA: TGTGCCAGCAGCTCCCCTAGCGGCAGATACAATGAGCAGTTCTTC.

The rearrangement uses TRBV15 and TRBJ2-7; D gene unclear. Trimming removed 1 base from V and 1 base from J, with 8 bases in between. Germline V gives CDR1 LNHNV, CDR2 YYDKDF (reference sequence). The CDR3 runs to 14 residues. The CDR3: CATSRGGGSYEQYF. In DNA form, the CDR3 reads TGTGCCACCAGCAGAGGGGGTGGGTCCTACGAGCAGTACTTC.

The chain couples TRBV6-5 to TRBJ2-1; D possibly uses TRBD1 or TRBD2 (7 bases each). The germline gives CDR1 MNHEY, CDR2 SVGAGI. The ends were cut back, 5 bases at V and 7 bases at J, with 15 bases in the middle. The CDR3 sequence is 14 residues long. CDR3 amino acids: CASSAQGGLNEQFF. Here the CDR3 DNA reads TGTGCCAGCAGTGCCCAGGGGGGGTTAAATGAGCAGTTCTTC.

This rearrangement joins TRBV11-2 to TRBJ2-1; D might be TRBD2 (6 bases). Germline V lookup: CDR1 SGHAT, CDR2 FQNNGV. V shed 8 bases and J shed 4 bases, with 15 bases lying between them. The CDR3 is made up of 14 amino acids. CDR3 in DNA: TGTGCCAGCTCGGGGGTCCTTAGGTACAATGAGCAGTTCTTC. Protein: CASSGVLRYNEQFF. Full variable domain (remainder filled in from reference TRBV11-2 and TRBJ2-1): EAGVAQSPRYKIIEKRQSVAFWCNPISGHATLYWYQQILGQGPKLLIQFQNNGVVDDSQLPKDRFSAERLKGVDSTLKIQPAKLEDSAVYLCASSGVLRYNEQFFGPGTRLTVL.

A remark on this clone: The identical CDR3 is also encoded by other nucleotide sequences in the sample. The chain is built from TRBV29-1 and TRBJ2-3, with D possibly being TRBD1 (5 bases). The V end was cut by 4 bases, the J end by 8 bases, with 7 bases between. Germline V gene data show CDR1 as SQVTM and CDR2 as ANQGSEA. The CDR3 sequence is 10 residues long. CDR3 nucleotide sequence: TGCAGCGTTGGGGGCGGTACGCAGTATTTT. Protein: CSVGGGTQYF.

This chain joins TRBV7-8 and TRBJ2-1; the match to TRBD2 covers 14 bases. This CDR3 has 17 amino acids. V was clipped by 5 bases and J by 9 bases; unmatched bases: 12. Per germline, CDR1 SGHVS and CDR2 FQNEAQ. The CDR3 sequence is CASSETRLAGGPVEQFF. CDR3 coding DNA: TGTGCCAGCAGCGAAACCCGACTAGCGGGAGGGCCCGTTGAGCAGTTCTTC.

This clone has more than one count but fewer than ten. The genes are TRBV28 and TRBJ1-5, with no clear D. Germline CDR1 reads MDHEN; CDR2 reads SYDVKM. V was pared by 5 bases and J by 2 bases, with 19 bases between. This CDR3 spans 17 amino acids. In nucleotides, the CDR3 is TGTGCCAGCAGTCCGCCTTCTCAGGCGACCGGCAATCAGCCCCAGCATTTT. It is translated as CASSPPSQATGNQPQHF.

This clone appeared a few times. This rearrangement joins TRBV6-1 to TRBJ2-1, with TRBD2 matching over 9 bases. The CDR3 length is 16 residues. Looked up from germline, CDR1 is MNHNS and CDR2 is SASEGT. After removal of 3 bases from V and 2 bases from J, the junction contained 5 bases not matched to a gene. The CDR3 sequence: CASSEPSGAAYNEQFF. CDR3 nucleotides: TGTGCCAGCAGTGAGCCTAGCGGGGCGGCCTACAATGAGCAGTTCTTC.

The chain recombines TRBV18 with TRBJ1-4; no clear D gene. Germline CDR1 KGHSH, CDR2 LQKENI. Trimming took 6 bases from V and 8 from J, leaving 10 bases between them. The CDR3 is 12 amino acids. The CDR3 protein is CASSLRGEKLFF. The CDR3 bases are TGTGCCAGCTCCCTACGAGGCGAAAAACTGTTTTTT.